This TCR beta chain was retrieved from a study of T cell responses to AZD1222 COVID-19 vaccine. Germline values: CDR1 SGDLS, CDR2 YYNGEE. The CDR3 sequence is 19 residues long. J lost 5 bases, V lost 0 bases, and 13 bases had no gene match. Only in-frame clones appear in the TCRdb table, and some are missing; sequencing was by immunoSEQ multiplex PCR. The table includes 150,000 or so clones, 91% detected once. The clonotype comes from an adult who received the AZD1222 COVID-19 vaccine. The input for sequencing was peripheral blood, taken 28 days after the second AZD1222 dose. The rearrangement uses TRBV9 and TRBJ1-4; 10 bases are shared with TRBD1. DNA for the CDR3: TGTGCCAGCAGCGTAGGTTCCGGGACAGGGGCGGGGCTGAATGAAAAACTGTTTTTT. Protein product: CASSVGSGTGAGLNEKLFF.